Below, 14 T cell receptor beta chains from the same sample are listed, as sequenced in a study of T cell responses to AZD1222 COVID-19 vaccine. Some clones are missing from TCRdb's copy, which holds only in-frame ones; the method was immunoSEQ multiplex PCR. The sample consists of about 100,000 clones, 92% of them appearing once. The sequences come from peripheral blood, collected 28 days after the second AZD1222 dose. These receptors were taken from an adult who received the AZD1222 COVID-19 vaccine.

V is TRBV6-6 and J is TRBJ1-6; TRBD1 might be the D (5 bases). Trimming cost V 5 bases and J 10 bases, with 15 bases left between them. The CDR3 extends over 14 amino acids. Germline assignment: CDR1 MNHNY and CDR2 SVGAGI (reference sequence). CDR3 in amino acids: CASSPDLKGSPLHF. The CDR3 nucleotides are TGTGCCAGCAGTCCGGACCTAAAGGGGTCACCCCTCCACTTT.

This clone ranks as medium-sized. The CDR3 nucleotides are TGTGCCAGCAGTTACTCGGACAGCGCCTACGAGCAGTACTTC. Its translation: CASSYSDSAYEQYF. This sequence joins TRBV6-2 or TRBV6-3 and TRBJ2-7, with D possibly being TRBD1 (6 bases). The CDR3 sequence is 14 residues long. Germline V gene data show CDR1 as MNHEY and CDR2 as SVGEGT. V shed 0 bases and J shed 2 bases, with 8 bases lying between them.

The chain is built from TRBV3-1 (or the pseudogene TRBV3-2) and TRBJ1-2, with D perhaps matching TRBD1 (6 bases). Germline-derived CDR1 and CDR2 are LGHDT and YNNKEL (reference sequence). V lost 2 bases, J lost 4 bases, and 14 bases lay in between. The CDR3 is 15 amino acids. CDR3 in amino acids: CASSQPAPGAYGYTF. In DNA form, the CDR3 reads TGTGCCAGCAGCCAACCCGCCCCAGGGGCCTATGGCTACACCTTC.

In this sample, this clone turned up once. The chain employs TRBV7-2 and TRBJ1-1; 7 bases fit TRBD1. Per the germline V gene, CDR1 is SGHTA and CDR2 is FQGNSA. The CDR3 extends over 15 amino acids. J gave up 5 bases and V 1 base, and 7 bases lay outside the gene matches. CDR3 bases: TGTGCCAGCAGCTTAGTACCCAGGGGGGGTACTGAAGCTTTCTTT. It encodes CASSLVPRGGTEAFF.

The chain links TRBV19 to TRBJ2-1, with D perhaps TRBD1 or TRBD2 (5 bases each). The germline gives CDR1 LNHDA, CDR2 SQIVND (reference sequence). The V end was cut by 4 bases, the J end by 12 bases, with 19 bases between. This CDR3 spans 14 amino acids. CDR3: CASSTRGQGAGQFF. DNA for the CDR3: TGTGCCAGTAGTACTCGAGGCCAGGGCGCGGGGCAGTTCTTC.

The chain employs TRBV6-5 and TRBJ2-7, with D unresolved. The length of the CDR3 is 15 residues. CDR1 is MNHEY and CDR2 is SVGAGI in the germline V gene. Between the trimmed V and J ends, which lost 4 bases and 3 bases, there was a span of 16 bases. This chain's CDR3 is CASSSGPAPLYEQYF. The CDR3 region has the DNA TGTGCCAGCAGTTCGGGTCCTGCCCCCCTCTACGAGCAGTACTTC.

The rearrangement uses TRBV7-9 and TRBJ2-7; the D call may be TRBD1 or TRBD2 (5 bases each). Trimming cost V 5 bases and J 1 base, with 18 bases left between them. The CDR3 loop spans 16 amino acids. Germline V gene sequence: CDR1 SEHNR, CDR2 FQNEAQ (reference sequence). CDR3 region: CASSPDVGVESYEQYF. The CDR3 DNA reads TGTGCCAGCAGCCCTGACGTGGGGGTGGAGTCCTACGAGCAGTACTTC.

This clone was seen just once. The rearrangement uses TRBV28 and TRBJ1-3, with 8 bases aligning to TRBD1. The V gene end was trimmed by 4 bases and the J gene end by 2 bases; junction bases not matched to a gene: 7. The CDR3 consists of 16 residues. Germline assignment: CDR1 MDHEN and CDR2 SYDVKM. The CDR3 spells CASSSRGRITGNTIYF. CDR3 in DNA: TGTGCCAGCAGTTCCAGGGGGCGGATTACTGGAAACACCATATATTTT.

The chain couples TRBV2 to TRBJ1-1; tentatively, D is TRBD1 (6 bases). This CDR3 is 13 amino acids long. V was clipped by 6 bases and J by 4 bases, with 12 bases between them. Germline CDR1 and CDR2: SNHLY and FYNNEI. DNA of the CDR3: TGTGCCAGCAGCCGAGAGGGGGGCACTGAAGCTTTCTTT. Its protein product is CASSREGGTEAFF.

The chain is built from TRBV25-1 and TRBJ2-1; 8 bases fit TRBD1. After removal of 3 bases from V and 0 bases from J, the junction contained 4 bases not matched to a gene. This CDR3 has 16 amino acids. CDR1 and CDR2 from the germline V gene are MGHDK and SYGVNS. This CDR3 reads CASSDRTGSSYNEQFF. CDR3 nucleotides: TGTGCCAGCAGTGACCGGACAGGGAGCTCCTACAATGAGCAGTTCTTC.

The chain joins TRBV7-3 to TRBJ2-7; TRBD1 aligns across 9 bases. The CDR3 runs 15 residues. J was trimmed by 0 bases and V by 4 bases; bases with no gene match: 4. The germline CDR1 and CDR2 sequences are SGHTA and FQGTGA. As DNA, the CDR3 is TGTGCCAGCAGCTACGGACAGGGGTACTCCTACGAGCAGTACTTC. This translates into CASSYGQGYSYEQYF.

V gene TRBV9 combines with J gene TRBJ2-7; D might be TRBD1 (6 bases). Deletions cut 0 bases from V and 2 bases from J, with 9 bases between. The germline CDR1 and CDR2 sequences are SGDLS and YYNGEE. The CDR3 has 14 amino acids. In nucleotides, the CDR3 is TGTGCCAGCAGCGTAGGTGGGACACCCTACGAGCAGTACTTC. It translates to CASSVGGTPYEQYF.

The genes are TRBV19 and TRBJ1-4, with 11 positions matching TRBD1. The V gene end was trimmed by 3 bases and the J gene end by 5 bases; junction bases not matched to a gene: 17. This CDR3 has 20 residues. Per the germline V gene, CDR1 is LNHDA and CDR2 is SQIVND (reference sequence). In DNA form, the CDR3 reads TGTGCCAGTAGTATTCGAAGCGGACAGGGGGCGGTTGGATTGAATGAAAAACTGTTTTTT. Residues: CASSIRSGQGAVGLNEKLFF.

The chain employs TRBV11-3 and TRBJ1-1, with D possibly being TRBD1 (5 bases). Germline V gives CDR1 SGHNT, CDR2 YENEEA. V lost 5 bases and J lost 4, with 11 bases in between. The CDR3 runs 13 residues. The CDR3 is CASSLRGTTEAFF. The DNA for the CDR3 is TGTGCCAGCAGCCTGCGGGGGACCACTGAAGCTTTCTTT.